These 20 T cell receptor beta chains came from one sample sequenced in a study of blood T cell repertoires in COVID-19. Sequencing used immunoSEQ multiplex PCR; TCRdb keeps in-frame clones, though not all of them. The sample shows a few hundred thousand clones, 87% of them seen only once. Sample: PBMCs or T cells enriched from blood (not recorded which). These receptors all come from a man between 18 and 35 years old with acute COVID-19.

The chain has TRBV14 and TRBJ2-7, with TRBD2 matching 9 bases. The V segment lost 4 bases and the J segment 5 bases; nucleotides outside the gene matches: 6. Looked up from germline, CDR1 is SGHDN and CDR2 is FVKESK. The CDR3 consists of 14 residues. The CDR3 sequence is CASSPASGTHEQYF. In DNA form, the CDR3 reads TGTGCCAGCAGCCCCGCTAGCGGGACCCACGAGCAGTACTTC. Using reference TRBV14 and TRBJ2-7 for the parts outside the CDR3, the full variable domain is EAGVTQFPSHSVIEKGQTVTLRCDPISGHDNLYWYRRVMGKEIKFLLHFVKESKQDESGMPNNRFLAERTGGTYSTLKVQPAELEDSGVYFCASSPASGTHEQYFGPGTRLTVT.

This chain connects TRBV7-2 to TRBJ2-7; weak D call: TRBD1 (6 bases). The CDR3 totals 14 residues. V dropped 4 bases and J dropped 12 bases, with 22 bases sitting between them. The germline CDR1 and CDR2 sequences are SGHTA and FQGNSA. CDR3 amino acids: CASSSDRDTSRWYF. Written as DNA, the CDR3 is TGTGCCAGCAGCTCAGATCGGGACACCTCCCGGTGGTACTTC.

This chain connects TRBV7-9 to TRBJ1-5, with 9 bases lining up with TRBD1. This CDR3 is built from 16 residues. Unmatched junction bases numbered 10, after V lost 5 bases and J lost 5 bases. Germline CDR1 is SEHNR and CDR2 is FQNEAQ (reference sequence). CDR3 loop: CASSGAAWTGDQPQHF. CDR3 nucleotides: TGTGCCAGCAGCGGGGCCGCATGGACAGGGGATCAGCCCCAGCATTTT.

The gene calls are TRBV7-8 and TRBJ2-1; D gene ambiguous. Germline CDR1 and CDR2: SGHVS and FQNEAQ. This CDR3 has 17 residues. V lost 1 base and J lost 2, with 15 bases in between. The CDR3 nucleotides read TGTGCCAGCAGCTTAGACAACAGAAATTCACCCTACAATGAGCAGTTCTTC. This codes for CASSLDNRNSPYNEQFF. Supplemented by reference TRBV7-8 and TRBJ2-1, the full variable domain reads GAGVSQSPRYKVAKRGQDVALRCDPISGHVSLFWYQQALGQGPEFLTYFQNEAQLDKSGLPSDRFFAERPEGSVSTLKIQRTQQEDSAVYLCASSLDNRNSPYNEQFFGPGTRLTVL.

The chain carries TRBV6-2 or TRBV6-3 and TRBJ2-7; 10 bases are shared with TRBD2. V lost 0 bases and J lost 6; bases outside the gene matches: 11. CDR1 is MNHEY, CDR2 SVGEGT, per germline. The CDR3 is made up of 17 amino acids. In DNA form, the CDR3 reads TGTGCCAGCAGTTACTCGAGGTCGGCTAGCGGGAGCGGCGAGCAGTACTTC. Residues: CASSYSRSASGSGEQYF.

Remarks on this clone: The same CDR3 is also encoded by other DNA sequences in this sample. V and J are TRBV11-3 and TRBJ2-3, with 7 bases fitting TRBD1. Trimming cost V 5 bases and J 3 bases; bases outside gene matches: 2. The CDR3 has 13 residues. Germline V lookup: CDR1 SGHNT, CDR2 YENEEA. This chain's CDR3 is CASSLQGTDTQYF. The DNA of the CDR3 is TGTGCCAGCAGCCTACAGGGGACAGATACGCAGTATTTT.

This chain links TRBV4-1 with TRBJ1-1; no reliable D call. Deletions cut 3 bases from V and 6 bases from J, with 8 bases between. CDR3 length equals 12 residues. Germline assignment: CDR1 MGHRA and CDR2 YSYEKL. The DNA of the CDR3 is TGCGCCAGCAGCCATCTTGGGCCTGAAGCTTTCTTT. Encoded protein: CASSHLGPEAFF.

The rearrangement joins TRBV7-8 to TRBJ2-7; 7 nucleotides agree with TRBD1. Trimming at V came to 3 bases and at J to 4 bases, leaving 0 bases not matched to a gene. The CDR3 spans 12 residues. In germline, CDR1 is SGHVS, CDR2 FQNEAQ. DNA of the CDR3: TGTGCCAGCAGCTTGACAGGGTACGAGCAGTACTTC. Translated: CASSLTGYEQYF.

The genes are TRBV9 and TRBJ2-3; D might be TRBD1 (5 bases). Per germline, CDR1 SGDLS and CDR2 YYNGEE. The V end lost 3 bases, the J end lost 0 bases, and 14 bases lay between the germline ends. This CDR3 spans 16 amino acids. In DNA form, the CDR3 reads TGTGCCAGCAGCGCCTCACGCAGGGAAAGCACAGATACGCAGTATTTT. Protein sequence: CASSASRRESTDTQYF.

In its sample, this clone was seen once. CDR3 sequence reads: CASSLMVAGGSTEQFF. CDR3 DNA sequence: TGTGCCAGCAGCTTAATGGTAGCGGGTGGGTCTACTGAGCAGTTCTTC. This chain links TRBV11-2 with TRBJ2-1; TRBD2 matches 7 bases. Germline assignment: CDR1 SGHAT and CDR2 FQNNGV. J gave up 9 bases and V 2 bases, and 13 bases lay outside the gene matches. The CDR3 loop spans 16 amino acids.

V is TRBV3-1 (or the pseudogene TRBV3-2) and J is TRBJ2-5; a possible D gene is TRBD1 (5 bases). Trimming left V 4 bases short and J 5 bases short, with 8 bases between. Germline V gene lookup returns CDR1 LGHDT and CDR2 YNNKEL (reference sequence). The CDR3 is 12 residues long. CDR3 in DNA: TGTGCCAGCAGCCTGCAGGGTGAGACCCAGTACTTC. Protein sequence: CASSLQGETQYF.

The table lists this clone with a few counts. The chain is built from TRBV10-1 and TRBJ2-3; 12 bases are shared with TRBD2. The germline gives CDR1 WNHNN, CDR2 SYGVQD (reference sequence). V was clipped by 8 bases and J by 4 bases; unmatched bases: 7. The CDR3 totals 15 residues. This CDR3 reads CASSASGRVADTQYF. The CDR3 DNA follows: TGCGCCAGCTCGGCTAGCGGGAGGGTAGCAGATACGCAGTATTTT.

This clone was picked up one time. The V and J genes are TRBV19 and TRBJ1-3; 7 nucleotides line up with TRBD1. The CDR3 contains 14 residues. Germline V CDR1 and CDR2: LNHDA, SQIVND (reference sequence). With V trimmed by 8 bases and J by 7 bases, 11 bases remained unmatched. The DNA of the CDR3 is TGTGCCAGTGGACAGAACGGACAGGTTAACACCATATATTTT. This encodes CASGQNGQVNTIYF.

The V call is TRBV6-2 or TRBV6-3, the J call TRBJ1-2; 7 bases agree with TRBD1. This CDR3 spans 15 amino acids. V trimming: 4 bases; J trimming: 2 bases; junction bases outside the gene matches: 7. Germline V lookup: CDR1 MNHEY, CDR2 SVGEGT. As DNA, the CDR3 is TGTGCCAGCAGTTTTGCAGAACAGGGGAACTATGGCTACACCTTC. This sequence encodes CASSFAEQGNYGYTF.

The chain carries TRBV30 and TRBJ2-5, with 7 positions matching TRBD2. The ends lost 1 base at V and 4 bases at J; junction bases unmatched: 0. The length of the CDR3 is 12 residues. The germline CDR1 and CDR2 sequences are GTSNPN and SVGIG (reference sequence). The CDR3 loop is CAWSGTRETQYF. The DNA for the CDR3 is TGTGCCTGGAGTGGGACTAGAGAGACCCAGTACTTC.

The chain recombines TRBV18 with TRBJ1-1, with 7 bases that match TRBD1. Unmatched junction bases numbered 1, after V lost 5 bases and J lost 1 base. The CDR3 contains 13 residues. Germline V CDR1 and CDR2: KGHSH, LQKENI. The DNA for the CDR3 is TGTGCCAGCTCAACAGGGGAGAACACTGAAGCTTTCTTT. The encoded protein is CASSTGENTEAFF. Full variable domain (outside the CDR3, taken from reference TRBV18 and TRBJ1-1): NAGVMQNPRHLVRRRGQEARLRCSPMKGHSHVYWYRQLPEEGLKFMVYLQKENIIDESGMPKERFSAEFPKEGPSILRIQQVVRGDSAAYFCASSTGENTEAFFGQGTRLTVV.

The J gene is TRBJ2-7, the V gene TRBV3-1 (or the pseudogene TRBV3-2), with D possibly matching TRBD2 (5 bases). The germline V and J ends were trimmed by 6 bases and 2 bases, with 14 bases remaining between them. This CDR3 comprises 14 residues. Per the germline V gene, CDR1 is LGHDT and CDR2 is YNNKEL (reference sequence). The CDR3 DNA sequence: TGTGCCAGCAGTCAGCGGAATCCCACCTACGAGCAGTACTTC. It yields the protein CASSQRNPTYEQYF.

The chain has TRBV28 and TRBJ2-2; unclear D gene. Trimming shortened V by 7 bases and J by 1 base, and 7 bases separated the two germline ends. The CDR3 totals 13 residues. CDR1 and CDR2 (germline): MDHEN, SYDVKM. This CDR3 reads CASNRQNTGELFF. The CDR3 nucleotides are TGTGCCAGCAACCGACAGAACACCGGGGAGCTGTTTTTT.

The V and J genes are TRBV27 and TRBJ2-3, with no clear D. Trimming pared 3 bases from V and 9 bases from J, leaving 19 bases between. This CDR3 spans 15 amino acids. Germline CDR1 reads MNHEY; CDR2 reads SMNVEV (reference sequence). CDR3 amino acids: CASSFRVTPLGTQYF. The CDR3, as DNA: TGTGCCAGCAGTTTCCGGGTTACACCTCTCGGGACGCAGTATTTT.

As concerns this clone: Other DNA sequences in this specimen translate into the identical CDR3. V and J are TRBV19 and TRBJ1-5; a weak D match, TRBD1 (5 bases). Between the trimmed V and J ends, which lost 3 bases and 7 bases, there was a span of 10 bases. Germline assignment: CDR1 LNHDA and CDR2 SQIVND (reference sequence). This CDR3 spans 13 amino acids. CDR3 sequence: CASSIQGGQPQHF. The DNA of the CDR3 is TGTGCCAGTAGTATCCAGGGAGGACAGCCCCAGCATTTT.